The source of this T cell receptor beta chain is a study of cytomegalovirus exposure and HLA in healthy donors (dated by TCRdb to 2016 to 2017). The study in broad terms: In an earlier analysis of approximately 500 of the donors, about 270 Gb of sequence data and 100 million or so unique TCR beta sequences from 150 million to 200 million T cells were reported. Donor age, sex, ethnicity and CMV serostatus were compiled together with the repertoire data. The study aimed to test whether signatures of past pathogen exposure could be identified by cataloging public T cell receptors. Using immunosequencing, the study profiled T cell repertoires from 666 subjects and related those repertoires to cytomegalovirus serostatus. To study patterns of TCR occurrence, a later analysis re-analyzed previously published TCR beta repertoires from 500 to 850 donors and added high-resolution HLA genotyping. Across 398 genotyped donors of the cohort, an average of roughly 250,000 unique TCR beta nucleotide sequences per donor were sequenced, and 15% to 20% of those sequences were non-productive. An earlier analysis of 587 of the donors used high-throughput TCR beta sequencing to judge whether each TCR beta V gene segment behaved as functional or pseudogenic. In addition to the first cohort of hundreds of subjects, a separate validation cohort of some 120 different subjects was used. The study combined high-throughput TCR immunosequencing, statistical association of individual TCRs with disease status, and machine learning to predict cytomegalovirus infection status. A later genetic analysis used genome-wide SNP genotypes for about three fifths of the 666 donors, treating that subset as a discovery cohort. Among the roughly 400 genotyped donors, under 90% belonged to the genetic ancestry cluster associated with self-reported Caucasian donors. HLA typing covered class I and class II loci at four-digit resolution. An early release covering roughly 600 HLA-typed donors comprised roughly 300 gigabases of sequencing data and roughly 85 million unique TCR sequences. The later analysis used no new phenotypic data to find candidate immune exposures, relying instead on TCR beta sequences and their occurrence across donors. A handful of DR-DQ haplotypes were handled as single units for association and clustering because linkage in the cohort was strong. Typing coverage differed by locus: A, B, C, DRB1 and DQB1 were typed in roughly 629-630 donors, DQA1 in 522, DPA1 in nearly 610, and DPB1 in approximately 450. Every discovery cohort repertoire had been produced on one sequencing platform. Broad study findings and their caveats: Presence/absence analyses assumed roughly uniform sequencing depth across donors, an assumption that may not hold. Because HLA typing was unavailable for some donors at each locus, only the typed subset was used in association tests. In an earlier analysis of around 500 of the donors, most TCR beta V segments appeared in productive rearrangements about 87% or about 30% of the time, broadly matching IMGT annotations. Several of the top co-occurrence clusters appeared to be linked to parvovirus B19, influenza, CMV and Epstein-Barr virus, according to a later analysis. Immune exposure information for the cohort was limited to CMV serostatus. Three of the identified cytomegalovirus-associated TCR beta chains were confirmed in vitro to be specific for cytomegalovirus antigens. Around 16 rarely observed V segments, including chromosome 9 orphons, were excluded from the earlier analysis of approximately 500 of the donors because counts were too low. According to a later analysis, TCR association rates differed among HLA loci, with DRB1 alleles showing the most associated TCRs and HLA-C alleles showing the fewest. Specific HLA alleles were associated with some 15,000 TCR beta sequences at a false discovery rate of 0.05 in a later analysis. The classifier was reported to diagnose cytomegalovirus status with high specificity and sensitivity in both the original cohort and the validation cohort. In a later analysis, HLA-associated TCR beta chains showed more clonal expansion and lower generation probabilities than non-associated chains that were equally common. A later genetic analysis reported fewer N-insertions in productive TCRs among donors in an Asian-associated ancestry cluster than the approximately 670-donor mean. Linkage disequilibrium might explain the correlated functional status among segregating V segments, but an unknown experimental factor could not be ruled out. A total of 164 TCR beta chains were listed by the study as associated with cytomegalovirus. A further reported finding was that TCR beta sequences accurately predicted the HLA-A and HLA-B alleles for most subjects in the first cohort. Strong co-occurrence of HLA alleles, especially DR and DQ, made assigning TCR associations to individual alleles difficult. It was suggested by the authors that the approach could potentially be generalized to other disease states and immunological phenotypes. While some public TCRs were present in many individuals, most TCR sequences turned up only very rarely across donors. Some IMGT-functional V segments, including TRBV6-2 and TRBV6-3, could not be told apart with the 87-base-pair reads, so those segments were excluded. A group of highly shared sequence variants was considered likely to be a technical artifact of the sequencing pipeline. In a later genetic analysis, a missense DCLRE1C variant was associated with V-gene and J-gene trimming of TCR beta chains, and the association was replicated in an independent cohort. A later analysis found that most CMV-associated TCR beta chains appeared HLA-restricted, with HLA associations seemingly driven largely by CMV exposure. In this cohort, only TCR beta chains were sequenced, and detectable features were limited by the absence of alpha or paired-chain data.

In total, around 600 healthy bone marrow donors made up the cohort. At the time of sampling, every cohort member was nominally healthy, though immune exposures that went unrecorded were likely present. The donor was CMV seronegative and belonged to the group of more than 300 seronegative cohort members. A peripheral blood sample was provided by each donor, and peripheral blood mononuclear cells were used for TCR beta sequencing. The Qiagen DNeasy Blood Extraction Kit was used to extract genomic DNA from the blood cell samples. The library was made by the immunoSEQ multiplex PCR assay. The multiplex PCR relied on a mix of 60 forward primers for TCR Vbeta segments and 13 reverse primers for TCR Jbeta segments. Amplification of the CDR3 region of rearranged TCR beta genes was performed with a multiplex PCR assay on genomic DNA. On the Illumina HiSeq System, the amplified TCR beta libraries were sequenced as 87-base-pair reads. In the paper's pipeline: A later analysis counted 65 million to 90 million unique TCR beta chains across the 666 repertoires, and 9 million to 14 million of these chains were shared by at least two donors. Raw reads were error-corrected and collapsed into unique sequences with a nearest-neighbor algorithm that merged closely related sequences to remove PCR and sequencing errors. To assign V, D and J gene segments, CDR3 sequences were aligned to IMGT reference sequences. For a sequence to be retained, a match of at least six nucleotides to both a V gene segment and a J gene segment was required. A rearrangement was called productive if the CDR3 had no stop codons and remained in frame with V and J, and every other rearrangement was called non-productive. Following IMGT convention, CDR3 was defined as the stretch from the second conserved V-encoded cysteine up to the conserved J-encoded phenylalanine. The earlier analysis of approximately 590 of the donors excluded any sequence lacking an unambiguous match to a single V gene segment. An earlier analysis of several hundred of the donors called V segments functional above 56.7% productive rearrangements and segregating when the between-donor standard deviation exceeded 5%. A statistical classification framework was built to diagnose cytomegalovirus status from the catalog of TCR beta chain sequences. A later analysis assigned V and J genes by comparing TCR nucleotide sequences with IMGT/GENE-DB human TR gene sequences. A later analysis assigned CDR3 sequences and most-parsimonious VDJ recombination scenarios with the TCRdist pipeline. In a later analysis, each TCR beta chain was defined by its CDR3 amino acid sequence together with its V-gene family, and reads without a unique V-gene family were excluded. A later analysis removed over 500 highly shared, low-generation-probability nucleotide sequences to deal with suspected cross-contamination and a sequencing artifact. In a later analysis, a clonal expansion index was calculated for each public chain from normalized within-repertoire ranks of inferred template counts. In a later analysis, generation probabilities were computed using a VDJ recombination model fitted to out-of-frame rearrangements, and the results were checked against IGoR. A later analysis scored TCR-TCR, TCR-HLA and TCR-CMV co-occurrence with hypergeometric tests, applying a repertoire-size bias correction to TCR pairs. False discovery rates were estimated in a later analysis by permuting HLA or CMV assignments 20 times. A later analysis grouped co-occurring TCRs with DBSCAN, adding TCRdist sequence similarity when clustering within HLA-allele-positive subsets. Repertoires with fewer than 30,000 or more than 120,000 public chains were left out of co-occurrence clustering, as were about 5 repertoires with anomalous nucleotide sharing. The immuneACCESS repertoire file appears here via TCRdb, limited to in-frame rearrangements. These files lack a portion of the clones; in checked studies, under half of the deficit traces to unresolved V genes, and the cause of the others is not known. The V and J calls and clone size come from that table; D and trimming were worked out from the DNA. A total of approximately 150,000 clones appear in this sample, approximately 80% of them only once. The leading ten clones occupy 4.8% of the sample.

The germline V gene yields MNHNS for CDR1 and SASEGT for CDR2. Including cysteine and phenylalanine, the CDR3 has 14 amino acids. Of the read, only the CDR3 DNA is kept; its 42 bases are in frame from base 1. V trim: 5 bases; J trim: 4 bases; unmatched bases: 6. A note on this clone: There is no known antigen for this receptor. Qualities for individual bases were not recorded, and no much larger clone is one base off.

Material for sequencing was PBMCs. The sequence derives from a man younger than 35 in good health and CMV-seronegative. Here the chain combines TRBV6-1 and TRBJ1-2, with 8 bases aligning to TRBD1. This receptor has the CDR3 CASSRTGSIYGYTF. The DNA is as follows: TGTGCCAGCAGTAGGACAGGGAGTATCTATGGCTACACCTTC.